Presented here are 17 T cell receptor beta chains from one specimen sequenced in a study of PD-1 blockade in mismatch repair-deficient tumors. Libraries were prepared by immunoSEQ multiplex PCR; TCRdb keeps only in-frame clonotypes and omits some of them. The profile shows more than 90,000 clones, about 83% of them singletons. The specimen comprised peripheral blood, sampled about 13 months after starting pembrolizumab. Every receptor here comes from an adult with mismatch repair-deficient cancer.

This clone was observed a handful of times. The chain has TRBV10-3 and TRBJ1-4, with a possible D match to TRBD1 (6 bases). The length of the CDR3 is 11 residues. The germline V and J ends were trimmed by 3 bases and 14 bases, with 10 bases remaining between them. The germline CDR1 and CDR2 sequences are ENHRY and SYGVKD. This CDR3 reads CAISEGDNLFF. The CDR3 nucleotides read TGTGCCATCAGTGAAGGGGACAACCTGTTTTTT.

The CDR3 loop is CASSSPQFNQPQHF. In nucleotides, the CDR3 is TGTGCCAGCAGCTCGCCGCAGTTCAATCAGCCCCAGCATTTT. V usage is TRBV5-6 and J usage is TRBJ1-5; D unresolved. The ends were cut back, 3 bases at V and 3 bases at J, with 10 bases in the middle. The CDR3 spans 14 residues. CDR1 is SGHDT, CDR2 YYEEEE, per germline. The variable domain in full, with the rest retrieved from reference TRBV5-6 and TRBJ1-5, is DAGVTQSPTHLIKTRGQQVTLRCSPKSGHDTVSWYQQALGQGPQFIFQYYEEEERQRGNFPDRFSGHQFPNYSSELNVNALLLGDSALYLCASSSPQFNQPQHFGDGTRLSIL.

The V gene is TRBV15, the J gene TRBJ2-1; the D gene is possibly TRBD2 (5 bases). Deletions cut 4 bases from V and 1 base from J, with 8 bases between. Germline CDR1 LNHNV, CDR2 YYDKDF (reference sequence). The CDR3 consists of 14 residues. The CDR3 sequence is CATSTGGSYNEQFF. The DNA of the CDR3 is TGTGCCACCAGCACGGGCGGGTCCTACAATGAGCAGTTCTTC. Full variable domain (remainder filled in from reference TRBV15 and TRBJ2-1): DAMVIQNPRYQVTQFGKPVTLSCSQTLNHNVMYWYQQKSSQAPKLLFHYYDKDFNNEADTPDNFQSRRPNTSFCFLDIRSPGLGDTAMYLCATSTGGSYNEQFFGPGTRLTVL.

V gene TRBV5-1 combines with J gene TRBJ2-1; no definite D call. Germline CDR1 reads SGHRS; CDR2 reads YFSETQ. The V and J ends lost 0 bases and 5 bases respectively, with 3 bases between them. CDR3 size: 12 residues. The CDR3 loop is CASSLANNEQFF. CDR3 sequence (DNA): TGCGCCAGCAGCTTGGCTAACAATGAGCAGTTCTTC.

This chain joins TRBV6-1 and TRBJ1-4; D perhaps matches TRBD1 (6 bases). The germline V gene has CDR1 MNHNS and CDR2 SASEGT. Trimming removed 1 base at V and 8 bases at J, with 14 bases between. The CDR3 spans 15 residues. CDR3 protein: CASSEGGTFDEKLFF. CDR3 coding DNA: TGTGCCAGCAGTGAAGGTGGGACATTCGACGAAAAACTGTTTTTT.

This clone was picked up a small number of times. V usage is TRBV5-1 and J usage is TRBJ1-2, with D maybe TRBD1 (5 bases). Trimming removed 4 bases from V and 1 base from J, with 8 bases in between. This CDR3 is built from 13 residues. Germline CDR1 SGHRS, CDR2 YFSETQ. The CDR3 sequence is CASSPGRNYGYTF. The CDR3 DNA reads TGCGCCAGCAGCCCAGGGCGTAACTATGGCTACACCTTC. The entire variable domain, with the rest obtained from reference TRBV5-1 and TRBJ1-2, is as follows: KAGVTQTPRYLIKTRGQQVTLSCSPISGHRSVSWYQQTPGQGLQFLFEYFSETQRNKGNFPGRFSGRQFSNSRSEMNVSTLELGDSALYLCASSPGRNYGYTFGSGTRLTVV.

V usage is TRBV30 and J usage is TRBJ1-5; a weak D match, TRBD1 (5 bases). The V gene's germline CDR1 is GTSNPN and CDR2 SVGIG (reference sequence). CDR3 length equals 14 residues. Trimming pared 2 bases from V and 6 bases from J, leaving 14 bases between. The CDR3 region has the DNA TGTGCCTGGAGTTCGGGCAGGGAAGGTCAGCCCCAGCATTTT. Translated: CAWSSGREGQPQHF. Drawing the rest from reference TRBV30 and TRBJ1-5, the complete variable domain is SQTIHQWPATLVQPVGSPLSLECTVEGTSNPNLYWYRQAAGRGLQLLFYSVGIGQISSEVPQNLSASRPQDRQFILSSKKLLLSDSGFYLCAWSSGREGQPQHFGDGTRLSIL.

This chain links TRBV7-9 with TRBJ1-2; 7 bases are shared with TRBD1. Germline loops: CDR1 SEHNR, CDR2 FQNEAQ (reference sequence). V lost 5 bases to trimming and J lost 2 bases; unmatched junction nucleotides: 8. This CDR3 is built from 15 residues. CDR3 protein: CASSLRDSLNYGYTF. In DNA form, the CDR3 reads TGTGCCAGCAGCCTACGGGACAGCCTAAACTATGGCTACACCTTC.

The chain is built from TRBV5-1 and TRBJ1-1, with D hard to call. The CDR3 contains 12 residues. V shed 9 bases and J shed 4 bases, with 13 bases lying between them. Germline loops: CDR1 SGHRS, CDR2 YFSETQ. In DNA form, the CDR3 reads TGCGCCACCTCATTCTCGGGCACTGAAGCTTTCTTT. Its translation is CATSFSGTEAFF.

This clone was picked up one time. One end of the junction does not line up with germline, which may come from a read error. The chain joins TRBV2 to TRBJ2-1; TRBD2 might be the D (5 bases). There are 12 residues in the CDR3. Germline CDR1 SNHLY, CDR2 FYNNEI. The CDR3 here is CASTYPPGFKLF. CDR3 nucleotides: TGTGCCAGCACTTACCCGCCGGGGTTTAAGCTCTTC.

The chain combines TRBV21-1 with TRBJ1-5. TRBV21-1 is shown as a pseudogene. The CDR3 contains 15 residues. CDR3 protein: CASSNEVPSNQPQHF. DNA of the CDR3: TGTGCCAGCAGCAATGAGGTGCCGAGCAATCAGCCCCAGCATTTT.

The J gene is TRBJ2-1, the V gene TRBV11-3; D tentatively fits TRBD1 or TRBD2 (5 bases each). From germline, CDR1 is SGHNT and CDR2 YENEEA. The CDR3 is 15 amino acids. V lost 5 bases and J lost 5, with 16 bases in between. CDR3 in DNA: TGTGCCAGCAGCACCGGGACGTCCCAGCACAATGAGCAGTTCTTC. This translates into CASSTGTSQHNEQFF.

The chain uses TRBV5-1 and TRBJ2-3; 11 nucleotides align to TRBD2. V lost 5 bases and J lost 3; bases outside the gene matches: 8. Per germline, CDR1 SGHRS and CDR2 YFSETQ. The CDR3 length is 16 residues. CDR3 loop: CASRVGWTSGTDTQYF. The CDR3 DNA sequence: TGCGCCAGCAGGGTGGGATGGACTAGCGGGACAGATACGCAGTATTTT.

A note on this clone: Its ends do not fully match the called genes, so a read error is possible. The chain joins TRBV7-7 to TRBJ2-5; D call uncertain. CDR3 length equals 13 residues. Germline CDR1 and CDR2: SSHAT and FNYEAQ (reference sequence). This CDR3 is CASSLGESETQYF. The CDR3 DNA follows: TGTGCTAGCAGCTTAGGAGAATCTGAGACCCAGTACTTC.

V gene TRBV6-1 combines with J gene TRBJ2-2; 9 bases match TRBD2. Germline CDR1 is MNHNS and CDR2 is SASEGT. This CDR3 has 15 amino acids. V lost 7 bases and J lost 7; bases outside the gene matches: 10. In DNA form, the CDR3 reads TGTGCCAGCATTTTACTAGCGGGCGTCGGCGGGGAGCTGTTTTTT. Encoded protein: CASILLAGVGGELFF.

The chain combines TRBV5-5 with TRBJ1-4; D might be TRBD1 (5 bases). In germline, CDR1 is SGHKS, CDR2 YYEKEE (reference sequence). This CDR3 is built from 15 residues. V was cut by 0 bases and J by 1 base, with 7 bases left in between. CDR3 DNA: TGTGCCAGCAGCTTGGCCGGGGGAACTAATGAAAAACTGTTTTTT. It specifies CASSLAGGTNEKLFF.

This CDR3 is CASGPSPYEQYF. DNA of the CDR3: TGTGCCAGCGGTCCGTCCCCCTACGAGCAGTACTTC. The V gene is TRBV27, the J gene TRBJ2-7; D unresolved. This CDR3 has 12 amino acids. Per germline, CDR1 MNHEY and CDR2 SMNVEV (reference sequence). Trimming left V 8 bases short and J 2 bases short, with 10 bases between.